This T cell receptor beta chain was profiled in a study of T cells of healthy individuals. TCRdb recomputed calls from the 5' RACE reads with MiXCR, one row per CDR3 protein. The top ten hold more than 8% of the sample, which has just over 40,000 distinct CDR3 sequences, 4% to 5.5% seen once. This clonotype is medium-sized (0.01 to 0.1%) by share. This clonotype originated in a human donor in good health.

In DNA, the CDR3 is TGTGCCAGCAGCCCTAGCGAAAGCTCTGGGGCCAACGTCCTGACTTTC. Its translation is CASSPSESSGANVLTF. The J gene is TRBJ2-6, the V gene TRBV4-2; possibly TRBD2 for D (6 bases). CDR3 length: 16 residues. The germline CDR1 and CDR2 sequences are LGHNA and YNFKEQ. V lost 4 bases and J lost 0, with 10 bases in between.